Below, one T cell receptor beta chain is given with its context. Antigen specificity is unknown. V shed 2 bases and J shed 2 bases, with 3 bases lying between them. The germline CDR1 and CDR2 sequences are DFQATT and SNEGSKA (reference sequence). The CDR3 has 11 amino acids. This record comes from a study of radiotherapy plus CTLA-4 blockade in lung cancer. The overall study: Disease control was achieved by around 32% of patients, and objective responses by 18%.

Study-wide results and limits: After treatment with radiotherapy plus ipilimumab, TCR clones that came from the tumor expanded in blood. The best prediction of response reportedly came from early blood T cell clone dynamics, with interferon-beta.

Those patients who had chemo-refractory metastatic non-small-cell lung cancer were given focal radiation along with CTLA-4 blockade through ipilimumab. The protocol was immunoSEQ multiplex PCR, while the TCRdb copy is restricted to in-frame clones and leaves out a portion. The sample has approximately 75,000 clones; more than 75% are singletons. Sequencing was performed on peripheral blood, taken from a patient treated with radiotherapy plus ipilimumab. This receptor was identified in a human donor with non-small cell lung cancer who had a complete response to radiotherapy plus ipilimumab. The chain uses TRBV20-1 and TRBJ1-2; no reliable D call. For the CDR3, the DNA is TGCAGTGCTAGACCAAACTATGGCTACACCTTC. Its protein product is CSARPNYGYTF.